This is a list of T cell receptor beta chains from one sample in a study of T cells after posttransplantation cyclophosphamide. Profiling relied on immunoSEQ multiplex PCR, and the TCRdb table lists in-frame clones only, not all of them. Observed in the sample are over 25,000 clones, none of them singletons. The material sequenced was PBMCs. The receptors stem from an older woman in good health, CMV-negative, and a related stem cell transplant donor. The CDR3 runs from the conserved cysteine through the conserved F or W. The D gene is left open where the match is weak. Clone size is not always given. Where it is, it says once, few, many or a class for expanded clones.

-,many,TRBJ1-2,TRBV6-5,TGTGCCAGCAGTAAAGACAGGACCTATGGCTACACCTTC,CASSKDRTYGYTF
-,many,TRBJ2-7,TRBV2,TGTGCCAGCCTACCCCCAGGCACCTACGAGCAGTACTTC,CASLPPGTYEQYF
TRBD1,few,TRBJ1-6,TRBV4-1,TGCGCCAGCAGCCAAGATGACAGGGGAATATCACCCCTCCACTTT,CASSQDDRGISPLHF
TRBD1,many,TRBJ2-1,TRBV27,TGTGCCAGCAGTTCCGCCGGGACAGGGTCGAATGAGCAGTTCTTC,CASSSAGTGSNEQFF
-,many,TRBJ1-1,TRBV7-3,TGTGCCAGCAGCTTAACGGGGGCCACGAGAGAGGGAACTGAAGCTTTCTTT,CASSLTGATREGTEAFF
-,many,TRBJ1-4,TRBV7-2,TGTGCCAGCAGCAAGCCGGGACAAGGGGGTGAAAAACTGTTTTTT,CASSKPGQGGEKLFF
TRBD2,-,TRBJ2-3,TRBV30,TGTGCCTGCGGACTAGCGGGACCTAGCACAGATACGCAGTATTTT,CACGLAGPSTDTQYF
-,-,TRBJ2-3,TRBV15,TGTGCCACCAGCAGAGATGGCCCAGGGCGCGCAGATACGCAGTATTTT,CATSRDGPGRADTQYF
TRBD1,many,TRBJ1-2,TRBV28,TGTGCCAGCAGGACAGGGGACTATGGCTACACCTTC,CASRTGDYGYTF
TRBD1,many,TRBJ1-1,TRBV7-9,TGTGCCAGCAACGAAGGGACCGGGACAGGGGATATATACACTGAAGCTTTCTTT,CASNEGTGTGDIYTEAFF
TRBD1,many,TRBJ2-2,TRBV30,TGTGCCTGGAGTGCCTTGGACAGGGATTTCGGGGAGCTGTTTTTT,CAWSALDRDFGELFF
-,few,TRBJ2-7,TRBV18,TGTGCCAGCTCCCTCCCCGGGACAAACTACGAGCAGTACTTC,CASSLPGTNYEQYF
-,many,TRBJ1-5,TRBV28,TGTGCCAGCAGTTTGATCGGCAGGGATCAGCCCCAGCATTTT,CASSLIGRDQPQHF
-,many,TRBJ1-4,TRBV18,TGTGCCAGCTCAGCGAATGAAGAAAAACTGTTTTTT,CASSANEEKLFF
TRBD1,-,TRBJ1-2,TRBV11-2,TGTGCCAGCAGCCCTCGACAGGGAGCTAACTATGGCTACACCTTC,CASSPRQGANYGYTF
-,few,TRBJ2-7,TRBV30,TGTGCCTGGAGCCGTAGGGCGGGCGCCTACGAGCAGTACTTC,CAWSRRAGAYEQYF
TRBD2,many,TRBJ2-1,TRBV27,TGTGCCAGCGGTGTGATCCTAGCGGGAGGGGTAAATGAGCAGTTCTTC,CASGVILAGGVNEQFF
-,many,TRBJ1-1,TRBV2,TGTGCCACCGAAAAACAGGGCCTTACTGAAGCTTTCTTT,CATEKQGLTEAFF
TRBD1,-,TRBJ1-1,TRBV9,TGTGCCAGCAGCGCCCGGCGGGGGACAGGGGTTTCTGAAGCTTTCTTT,CASSARRGTGVSEAFF
TRBD2,-,TRBJ2-7,TRBV5-8,TGTGCCAGCAGCTTCGGTGGCGGGAGCTCCTACGAGCAGTACTTC,CASSFGGGSSYEQYF
-,few,TRBJ2-2,TRBV12-3/TRBV12-4,TGTGCCAGCAGCCTTCTCGCCGGGGAGCTGTTTTTT,CASSLLAGELFF
TRBD1,many,TRBJ1-6,TRBV19,TGTGCCAGCCGGACAGGGGACTATAATTCACCCCTCCACTTT,CASRTGDYNSPLHF
TRBD2,many,TRBJ2-7,TRBV28,TGTGCCACAAGGACTAGCGGGAGGGCCAGCGTTTTCGTCTACGAGCAGTACTTC,CATRTSGRASVFVYEQYF
TRBD2,-,TRBJ2-3,TRBV5-1,TGCGCCAGCAGTTTCATAGCGGGAGACAACACAGATACGCAGTATTTT,CASSFIAGDNTDTQYF
TRBD1,few,TRBJ2-2,TRBV28,TGTGCCAGCAGCCAGAAAAGGATACGACGACCCGGGACAGGGGTGCTCACCGGGGAGCTGTTTTTT,CASSQKRIRRPGTGVLTGELFF
-,many,TRBJ1-2,TRBV27,TGTGCCAGCAGTTTATCTTCAGCTAACTATGGCTACACCTTC,CASSLSSANYGYTF
TRBD2,-,TRBJ2-3,TRBV6-5,TGTGCCAGCAGTCCTCCGGGACTAGCGTATACGCAGTATTTT,CASSPPGLAYTQYF
-,many,TRBJ1-3,TRBV5-1,TGCGCCAGCAGCTTGGGGACAGACTCTGGAAACACCATATATTTT,CASSLGTDSGNTIYF
TRBD1,many,TRBJ2-7,TRBV27,TGTGCCAGCAGGCGACAGGGGTCCTACGAGCAGTACTTC,CASRRQGSYEQYF